Below are 30 T cell receptor beta chains sequenced from a single sample in a study of cytomegalovirus exposure and HLA in healthy donors. Vbeta (60) and Jbeta (13) primers were used in the PCR. Here immunoSEQ multiplex PCR was the method, and the copy in TCRdb shows in-frame clones only, minus some. The sample includes some 110,000 clones, roughly a tenth of them seen just once. The specimen was PBMCs. These receptors all come from a middle-aged man in good health and CMV-seropositive.

V is TRBV6-7 and J is TRBJ2-7, with TRBD2 identical over 14 bases. TRBV6-7 is labeled an ORF, and its function is uncertain. Trimming at V came to 7 bases and at J to 2 bases, leaving 7 bases not matched to a gene. The CDR3 is 16 amino acids. The CDR3 spells CASTTSGREEAYEQYF. The CDR3 nucleotides read TGTGCCAGCACGACTAGCGGGAGGGAAGAGGCCTACGAGCAGTACTTC.

This chain joins TRBV27 and TRBJ2-7, with 9 bases fitting TRBD1. Germline assignment: CDR1 MNHEY and CDR2 SMNVEV (reference sequence). The CDR3 loop spans 16 amino acids. V lost 6 bases and J lost 3; bases outside the gene matches: 12. The CDR3 nucleotides are TGTGCCAGCAGCAGACAACCGGGACAGGGAGGCTACGAGCAGTACTTC. Translating gives CASSRQPGQGGYEQYF.

The gene calls are TRBV7-8 and TRBJ2-7; the match to TRBD2 covers 7 bases. The CDR3 extends over 15 amino acids. V lost 1 base to trimming and J lost 0 bases; unmatched junction nucleotides: 3. CDR1 and CDR2 (germline): SGHVS, FQNEAQ. CDR3 nucleotide sequence: TGTGCCAGCAGCTTAGAGAGCGGGGACTCCTACGAGCAGTACTTC. It specifies CASSLESGDSYEQYF.

This sequence joins TRBV7-9 and TRBJ2-2; 13 nucleotides line up with TRBD2. The V and J ends lost 6 bases and 5 bases, in that order; junction bases with no gene match: 9. Germline V gene data show CDR1 as SEHNR and CDR2 as FQNEAQ (reference sequence). This CDR3 has 17 amino acids. This CDR3 is CASRLLAGGPGTGELFF. For the CDR3, the DNA is TGTGCCAGCAGGCTACTAGCGGGAGGGCCTGGGACCGGGGAGCTGTTTTTT.

A word on this clone: The DNA is omitted, as the CDR3 cannot be located on it reliably, and the CDR3 follows TCRdb's listing. V and J are TRBV27 and TRBJ2-7; TRBD2, as called in the table, went unchecked against the DNA. Germline CDR1 and CDR2: MNHEY and SMNVEV (reference sequence). The CDR3 is 14 amino acids long, termini counted. The CDR3 is CASSLGTGGGEQYV.

For the CDR3, the DNA is TGCGCCAGCAGCCAATCCCCTAGTTCCGCCCTGCCCTACGAGCAGTACTTC. Encoded protein: CASSQSPSSALPYEQYF. This chain uses TRBV4-1 with TRBJ2-7; D is unresolved. Trimming left V 2 bases short and J 2 bases short, with 19 bases between. This CDR3 is 17 amino acids long. Germline CDR1 MGHRA, CDR2 YSYEKL.

This clone appeared once. The rearrangement uses TRBV4-3 and TRBJ2-7; 10 bases fit TRBD1. The CDR3 runs 14 residues. Germline assignment: CDR1 LGHNA and CDR2 YSLEER. J was trimmed by 4 bases and V by 5 bases; bases with no gene match: 5. CDR3 DNA: TGCGCCAGCAGCGGCGGGACAGGGGAATACGAGCAGTACTTC. The encoded protein is CASSGGTGEYEQYF.

The chain employs TRBV27 and TRBJ2-7, with TRBD2 identical over 12 bases. The ends lost 3 bases at V and 4 bases at J; junction bases unmatched: 4. The CDR3 has 15 residues. The germline V gene encodes CDR1 MNHEY and CDR2 SMNVEV (reference sequence). The DNA of the CDR3 is TGTGCCAGCAGTTTCACGACTAGCGGGAGTTACGAGCAGTACTTC. This encodes CASSFTTSGSYEQYF.

This clone was picked up a small number of times. V is TRBV14 and J is TRBJ2-7; the match to TRBD1 covers 8 bases. The CDR3 length is 15 residues. The germline gives CDR1 SGHDN, CDR2 FVKESK. Germline trimming cut 0 bases from V and 3 bases from J; bases unmatched to any gene: 4. The CDR3 sequence: CASSQEVGQGYEQYF. As DNA, the CDR3 is TGTGCCAGCAGCCAAGAGGTAGGACAGGGCTACGAGCAGTACTTC.

This clone has more than one count but fewer than ten. This sequence joins TRBV6-6 and TRBJ2-2; no definite D call. CDR1 is MNHNY, CDR2 SVGAGI, per germline (reference sequence). The length of the CDR3 is 15 residues. V was trimmed by 5 bases and J by 5 bases, leaving 15 bases between them. CDR3 coding DNA: TGTGCCAGCAGTACCCTTCGGGTCCAGACCGGGGAGCTGTTTTTT. This encodes CASSTLRVQTGELFF.

In its sample, this clone was seen a few times. The chain employs TRBV7-9 and TRBJ1-2; 7 bases are shared with TRBD1. Germline V gene lookup returns CDR1 SEHNR and CDR2 FQNEAQ (reference sequence). V gave up 5 bases and J gave up 0 bases; unmatched junction bases: 6. The CDR3 has 15 residues. The CDR3 protein is CASSTGTATNYGYTF. The CDR3 coding sequence is TGTGCCAGCAGCACCGGGACAGCAACTAACTATGGCTACACCTTC.

This clone was observed a few times. The chain uses TRBV7-2 and TRBJ2-1, with D unclear. The CDR3 has 16 residues. Germline CDR1 is SGHTA and CDR2 is FQGNSA. The V gene lost 5 bases and the J gene lost 6 bases, with 20 bases spanning the gap. This CDR3 reads CASSLLPRSVANEQFF. The CDR3 nucleotides read TGTGCCAGCAGCCTCCTCCCTAGGAGTGTTGCCAATGAGCAGTTCTTC.

This clone was observed a single time. This chain links TRBV5-4 with TRBJ2-1; 10 nucleotides agree with TRBD1. This CDR3 region has 17 residues. CDR1 and CDR2 from the germline V gene are SGHNT and YYREEE (reference sequence). Trimming took 1 base from V and 3 from J; bases not matched to a gene: 7. This CDR3 is CASSLWPDRGYYNEQFF. For the CDR3, the DNA is TGTGCCAGCAGCTTGTGGCCGGACAGGGGGTACTACAATGAGCAGTTCTTC.

V is TRBV5-1 and J is TRBJ1-3; TRBD1 is a possible D gene (5 bases). CDR3 length: 14 residues. Germline V gene sequence: CDR1 SGHRS, CDR2 YFSETQ. V was shortened by 4 bases and J by 2 bases, with 10 bases between the two germline ends. CDR3 in amino acids: CASSLGGPGNTIYF. Here the CDR3 DNA reads TGCGCCAGCAGCCTCGGGGGTCCTGGAAACACCATATATTTT.

The chain carries TRBV29-1 and TRBJ2-7, with TRBD1 matching 8 bases. CDR3 size: 12 residues. V shed 3 bases and J 7 bases; nucleotides not matched to a gene: 5. Germline V gene lookup returns CDR1 SQVTM and CDR2 ANQGSEA. CDR3 protein: CSVDRGLKEQYF. In DNA form, the CDR3 reads TGCAGCGTTGACAGGGGGCTTAAAGAGCAGTACTTC.

This clone has only a few counts. This chain uses TRBV10-3 with TRBJ2-7; possible D gene TRBD1, 6 bases. V was shortened by 5 bases and J by 3 bases, with 17 bases between the two germline ends. The CDR3 length is 15 residues. The germline gives CDR1 ENHRY, CDR2 SYGVKD. The CDR3 loop is CAISSTQGLDYEQYF. The DNA for the CDR3 is TGTGCCATCAGTTCGACACAGGGTCTAGACTACGAGCAGTACTTC.

The chain recombines TRBV29-1 with TRBJ2-3; D gene unclear. The CDR3 extends over 10 amino acids. The germline V and J ends were trimmed by 4 bases and 6 bases, with 5 bases remaining between them. Germline-derived CDR1 and CDR2 are SQVTM and ANQGSEA. Written as DNA, the CDR3 is TGCAGCGTTGTCGGGGATACGCAGTATTTT. Protein product: CSVVGDTQYF.

V usage is TRBV9 and J usage is TRBJ2-7; D is unresolved. This CDR3 comprises 13 residues. Trimming stripped 4 bases from V and 0 bases from J, with 8 bases between. Germline CDR1 is SGDLS and CDR2 is YYNGEE. In DNA, the CDR3 is TGTGCCAGCAGCAGAGATACCTCCTACGAGCAGTACTTC. Amino acid sequence: CASSRDTSYEQYF.

This clone turned up a few times. CDR3 amino acids: CASSLRLAGGPYEQYF. Written as DNA, the CDR3 is TGTGCCAGCAGCCTCCGACTAGCGGGAGGGCCCTACGAGCAGTACTTC. The genes are TRBV7-2 and TRBJ2-7; 14 bases agree with TRBD2. The CDR3 runs 16 residues. Trimming removed 5 bases from V and 2 bases from J; junction bases left unmatched: 5. Germline assignment: CDR1 SGHTA and CDR2 FQGNSA. Using reference TRBV7-2 and TRBJ2-7 for the parts outside the CDR3, the full variable domain is GAGVSQSPSNKVTEKGKDVELRCDPISGHTALYWYRQSLGQGLEFLIYFQGNSAPDKSGLPSDRFSAERTGGSVSTLTIQRTQQEDSAVYLCASSLRLAGGPYEQYFGPGTRLTVT.

The rearrangement uses TRBV11-1 and TRBJ2-7, with D maybe TRBD1 (6 bases). V shed 6 bases and J shed 3 bases, with 9 bases lying between them. Germline V gene sequence: CDR1 SGHAT, CDR2 FQDESV (reference sequence). This CDR3 is 12 amino acids long. CDR3 sequence: CASSLQGYEQYF. The DNA of the CDR3 is TGTGCCAGCAGTTTACAGGGCTACGAGCAGTACTTC. Full variable domain (remainder filled in from reference TRBV11-1 and TRBJ2-7): EAEVAQSPRYKITEKSQAVAFWCDPISGHATLYWYRQILGQGPELLVQFQDESVVDDSQLPKDRFSAERLKGVDSTLKIQPAELGDSAMYLCASSLQGYEQYFGPGTRLTVT.

The rearrangement uses TRBV7-9 and TRBJ2-1; a possible D gene is TRBD2 (6 bases). The CDR3 length is 15 residues. Trimming removed 10 bases at V and 0 bases at J, with 16 bases between. CDR1 is SEHNR and CDR2 is FQNEAQ in the germline V gene (reference sequence). CDR3 nucleotide sequence: TGTGCCACCCCGGCGGCGGGAAACTCCTACAATGAGCAGTTCTTC. Translation: CATPAAGNSYNEQFF.

CDR3 sequence: CASSLVRESGNTIYF. CDR3 nucleotide sequence: TGTGCCAGCAGCTTGGTCAGGGAATCTGGAAACACCATATATTTT. The rearrangement joins TRBV5-6 to TRBJ1-3, with TRBD1 as a possible D gene (5 bases). CDR3 length: 15 amino acids. Trimming took 0 bases from V and 1 from J, leaving 8 bases between them. Per the germline V gene, CDR1 is SGHDT and CDR2 is YYEEEE.

There are a few counts of this clone. The chain joins TRBV19 to TRBJ2-1, with 8 nucleotides matching TRBD1. Germline CDR1 and CDR2: LNHDA and SQIVND (reference sequence). After removal of 9 bases from V and 4 bases from J, the junction contained 11 bases not matched to a gene. The CDR3 consists of 15 residues. Here the CDR3 DNA reads TGTGCCAGCAGACCCGGGACAGGAAGTTACAATGAGCAGTTCTTC. Residues: CASRPGTGSYNEQFF.

V gene TRBV7-8 combines with J gene TRBJ1-5; possibly TRBD1 for D (6 bases). V gave up 2 bases and J gave up 0 bases, with 11 bases separating them. CDR1 is SGHVS and CDR2 is FQNEAQ in the germline V gene. The CDR3 has 16 amino acids. CDR3 loop: CASSLRNRASNQPQHF. In DNA form, the CDR3 reads TGTGCCAGCAGCTTACGGAACAGGGCTAGCAATCAGCCCCAGCATTTT.

This clone was seen a few times. This rearrangement joins TRBV6-5 to TRBJ2-7; D possibly corresponds to TRBD1 (5 bases). There are 13 residues in the CDR3. Trimming removed 0 bases at V and 4 bases at J, with 7 bases between. Per germline, CDR1 MNHEY and CDR2 SVGAGI. The CDR3 loop reads CASSYSTEYEQYF. The CDR3 DNA reads as TGTGCCAGCAGTTACTCGACAGAATACGAGCAGTACTTC.

This clone has only a few counts. The chain couples TRBV19 to TRBJ1-2; no reliable D call. The V gene lost 6 bases and the J gene lost 4 bases, with 9 bases spanning the gap. Germline V gene lookup returns CDR1 LNHDA and CDR2 SQIVND (reference sequence). The CDR3 consists of 12 residues. The CDR3 region is CASRAGIYGYTF. CDR3 coding DNA: TGTGCCAGTAGAGCTGGTATCTATGGCTACACCTTC. Together with reference TRBV19 and TRBJ1-2, the CDR3 gives the full variable domain: DGGITQSPKYLFRKEGQNVTLSCEQNLNHDAMYWYRQDPGQGLRLIYYSQIVNDFQKGDIAEGYSVSREKKESFPLTVTSAQKNPTAFYLCASRAGIYGYTFGSGTRLTVV.

The chain carries TRBV5-5 and TRBJ1-1, with TRBD1 matching over 8 bases. CDR1 and CDR2 from the germline V gene are SGHKS and YYEKEE (reference sequence). This CDR3 contains 15 residues. J lost 4 bases, V lost 4 bases, and 9 bases had no gene match. CDR3 sequence (DNA): TGTGCCAGCAGCCCCCCGACAGGGGTTGGCACTGAAGCTTTCTTT. Amino acid sequence: CASSPPTGVGTEAFF.

This clone was found a few times. This chain connects TRBV27 to TRBJ1-1; possibly TRBD1 for D (6 bases). The V and J ends lost 2 bases and 3 bases respectively, with 13 bases between them. The CDR3 totals 15 residues. The germline CDR1 and CDR2 sequences are MNHEY and SMNVEV (reference sequence). The chain's CDR3 is CASSLRNAGDTEAFF. Here the CDR3 DNA reads TGTGCCAGCAGTTTACGAAATGCAGGGGACACTGAAGCTTTCTTT.

This clone was counted between two and nine times. The chain is built from TRBV29-1 and TRBJ2-1, with 7 bases fitting TRBD2. There are 15 residues in the CDR3. Unmatched junction bases numbered 7, after V lost 0 bases and J lost 5 bases. Germline V lookup: CDR1 SQVTM, CDR2 ANQGSEA. The CDR3 spells CSVEDWASGDNEQFF. In DNA, the CDR3 is TGCAGCGTTGAAGATTGGGCTAGCGGCGACAATGAGCAGTTCTTC.

This chain uses TRBV19 with TRBJ1-2, with TRBD1 as a possible D gene (5 bases). The germline V gene encodes CDR1 LNHDA and CDR2 SQIVND (reference sequence). The CDR3 is 16 amino acids. Trimming pared 0 bases from V and 8 bases from J, leaving 19 bases between. DNA for the CDR3: TGTGCCAGTAGTATAGATCTATTCGTCAGGGTAGGCGGCTACACCTTC. It translates to CASSIDLFVRVGGYTF.